The 12 T cell receptor beta chains below were found in one sample sequenced in a study of control samples from healthy donors and cancer patients (dated by TCRdb to the early 2020s). Library preparation employed the immunoSEQ multiplex PCR assay. Not all clones reach the TCRdb copy of this immuneACCESS table, which keeps in-frame sequences only. Checked studies attribute under half of the gap to unresolved V genes and leave the rest unexplained. The sample yields 250,000 to 300,000 clones; about 80% were counted once. The ten largest clones capture 10% to 15% of the sample. Sample: PBMCs. The receptor set was obtained from a woman aged 55-70 years with lung cancer.

J is TRBJ2-1 and V is TRBV5-1, with 9 bases matching TRBD2. The CDR3 is made up of 15 amino acids. V was pared by 4 bases and J by 12 bases, with 14 bases of the junction left unmatched. Germline values: CDR1 SGHRS, CDR2 YFSETQ. The CDR3 nucleotides read TGCGCCAGCAGCGAACCCGGGACTAGCTCCCGGGGGCAGTTCTTC. Its protein product is CASSEPGTSSRGQFF.

In this sample, this clone turned up once. The chain employs TRBV18 and TRBJ2-3; 8 bases map to TRBD2. This CDR3 region has 19 residues. CDR1 is KGHSH, CDR2 LQKENI, per germline. J lost 2 bases, V lost 2 bases, and 15 bases had no gene match. The CDR3 spells CASSPEVAGWPRDTDTQYF. The CDR3 DNA is TGTGCCAGCTCACCAGAGGTAGCGGGATGGCCCAGAGACACAGATACGCAGTATTTT. The complete variable domain, with remaining parts taken from reference TRBV18 and TRBJ2-3, reads NAGVMQNPRHLVRRRGQEARLRCSPMKGHSHVYWYRQLPEEGLKFMVYLQKENIIDESGMPKERFSAEFPKEGPSILRIQQVVRGDSAAYFCASSPEVAGWPRDTDTQYFGPGTRLTVL.

V gene TRBV10-3 combines with J gene TRBJ2-5, with 16 positions matching TRBD2. J gave up 5 bases and V 6 bases, and 6 bases lay outside the gene matches. In germline, CDR1 is ENHRY, CDR2 SYGVKD. This CDR3 spans 16 amino acids. The CDR3 here is CAISGTSGRAVETQYF. In nucleotides, the CDR3 is TGTGCCATCAGCGGGACTAGCGGGAGGGCCGTGGAGACCCAGTACTTC.

This chain links TRBV5-1 with TRBJ2-1; 13 nucleotides agree with TRBD2. The CDR3 runs 15 residues. The V segment lost 3 bases and the J segment 11 bases; nucleotides outside the gene matches: 8. Germline lookup yields CDR1 SGHRS and CDR2 YFSETQ. CDR3 amino acids: CASSSGTSGTDQQFF. The CDR3 DNA reads TGCGCCAGCAGCTCGGGGACTAGCGGGACTGATCAGCAGTTCTTC.

The chain carries TRBV19 and TRBJ1-1; no clear D. V was cut by 5 bases and J by 3 bases, with 13 bases left in between. The CDR3 has 14 residues. Germline lookup yields CDR1 LNHDA and CDR2 SQIVND (reference sequence). Written as DNA, the CDR3 is TGTGCCAGTAGTCCCAGGACCGGGGACACTGAAGCTTTCTTT. Protein sequence: CASSPRTGDTEAFF. Full variable domain (rest looked up from reference TRBV19 and TRBJ1-1): DGGITQSPKYLFRKEGQNVTLSCEQNLNHDAMYWYRQDPGQGLRLIYYSQIVNDFQKGDIAEGYSVSREKKESFPLTVTSAQKNPTAFYLCASSPRTGDTEAFFGQGTRLTVV.

The table lists this clone with many counts. Mismatch with germline at one junction end may stem from a read error. This chain connects TRBV12-3 or TRBV12-4 to TRBJ2-7; D may be TRBD2 (6 bases). The CDR3 runs 12 residues. CDR3: CASSFREGRIDF. DNA for the CDR3: TGTGCCAGCAGTTTTCGCGAGGGGAGGATTGACTTC.

The chain employs TRBV6-5 and TRBJ1-2; 9 nucleotides align to TRBD1. V shed 5 bases, J shed 4 bases, and the junction held 5 bases outside the gene matches. Germline V gene lookup returns CDR1 MNHEY and CDR2 SVGAGI. The CDR3 contains 14 residues. For the CDR3, the DNA is TGTGCCAGCAGTCAGGACAGGGGAGCCTATGGCTACACCTTC. Its translation is CASSQDRGAYGYTF.

The J gene is TRBJ1-1, the V gene TRBV28, with D possibly matching TRBD1 (6 bases). V was pared by 6 bases and J by 4 bases, with 21 bases between. Germline lookup yields CDR1 MDHEN and CDR2 SYDVKM. The CDR3 loop spans 16 amino acids. The CDR3 DNA sequence: TGTGCCAGCAGAGGACAGTCCCCAGTTCAGGGCACTGAAGCTTTCTTT. Its protein is CASRGQSPVQGTEAFF.

This clone appeared many times. The same CDR3 also results from other DNA sequences found in this sample. V usage is TRBV11-2 and J usage is TRBJ1-4, with D uncertain. The germline CDR1 and CDR2 sequences are SGHAT and FQNNGV. The CDR3 is 17 residues long. V shed 1 base and J shed 2 bases, with 14 bases lying between them. The CDR3: CASSLGRSGGTNEKLFF. CDR3 DNA sequence: TGTGCCAGCAGCTTAGGACGGAGTGGTGGCACTAATGAAAAACTGTTTTTT. The full variable domain, completed using reference TRBV11-2 and TRBJ1-4, is EAGVAQSPRYKIIEKRQSVAFWCNPISGHATLYWYQQILGQGPKLLIQFQNNGVVDDSQLPKDRFSAERLKGVDSTLKIQPAKLEDSAVYLCASSLGRSGGTNEKLFFGSGTQLSVL.

The rearrangement joins TRBV7-3 to TRBJ1-1, with D unresolved. CDR3 length: 13 amino acids. CDR1 and CDR2 (germline): SGHTA, FQGTGA. Trimming left V 3 bases short and J 1 base short, with 6 bases between. Here the CDR3 DNA reads TGTGCCAGCAGCTTCAAGGCGAACACTGAAGCTTTCTTT. As protein: CASSFKANTEAFF.

About this clone itself: Relative to the germline gene, one junction end is altered; a read error may explain this. V usage is TRBV9 and J usage is TRBJ2-7, with D possibly being TRBD1 (7 bases). Germline V gene lookup returns CDR1 SGDLS and CDR2 YYNGEE. This CDR3 has 15 amino acids. CDR3 amino acids: CTSSVGAGGPYEQYF. The CDR3 nucleotides read TGTACCAGCAGCGTTGGCGCAGGGGGGCCCTACGAGCAGTACTTC.

The gene calls are TRBV7-9 and TRBJ2-2; D is ambiguous. The CDR3 runs to 11 residues. Looked up from germline, CDR1 is SEHNR and CDR2 is FQNEAQ (reference sequence). V shed 5 bases and J shed 6 bases, with 4 bases lying between them. CDR3 protein: CASSTPGELFF. The DNA of the CDR3 is TGTGCCAGCAGCACCCCCGGGGAGCTGTTTTTT.